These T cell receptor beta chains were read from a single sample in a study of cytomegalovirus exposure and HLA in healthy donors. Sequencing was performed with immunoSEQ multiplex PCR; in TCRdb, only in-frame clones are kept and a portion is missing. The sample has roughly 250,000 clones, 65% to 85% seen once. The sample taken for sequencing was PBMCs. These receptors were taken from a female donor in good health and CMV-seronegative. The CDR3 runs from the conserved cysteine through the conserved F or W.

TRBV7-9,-,CASSLGRDYEQYF
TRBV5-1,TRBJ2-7,CASSLDLNRGTYEQYF
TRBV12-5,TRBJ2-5,CASGLVRTGEETQYF
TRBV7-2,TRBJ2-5,CASSLEGTSLETQYF
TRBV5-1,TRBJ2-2,CASSQGPNTGELFF
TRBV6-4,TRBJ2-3,CASSATGMDTQYF
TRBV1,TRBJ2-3,CTSSQGREGFSTDTQYF
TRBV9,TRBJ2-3,CASSGSGTFTDTQYF
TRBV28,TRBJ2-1,CASNPRAGKPYNEQFF
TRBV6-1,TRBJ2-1,CASSEESRLAGDNEQFF